The sequence of this T cell receptor beta chain was determined in a study of blood T cell repertoires in COVID-19. At the level of the study: Both acute and convalescent COVID-19 samples were obtained from the United States, Italy and Spain. In each case, the material was cDNA or gDNA derived from T cells, B-cell-depleted T cells, or PBMCs.

In the authors' methods: Amplification with reference gene primers provided the estimates of nucleated cell counts. TCRdb's copy holds only in-frame clones and misses some; the assay was immunoSEQ multiplex PCR. V and J calls and clone size come straight from that table; D and trimming were deduced from the DNA. This table has roughly 7,900 clones, roughly 90% appearing once. The CDR3 has 16 amino acids. V lost 7 bases and J 2 bases, leaving 21 bases between the germline ends. The germline CDR1 and CDR2 sequences are LGHNT and FRNRAP. This chain joins TRBV12-5 and TRBJ2-7, with a tentative D call TRBD1 (7 bases). Sequencing input: peripheral blood. This clonotype originated in a human donor with active COVID-19. The donor label of this sample is uncertain. CDR3 loop: CASVKEGTARTYEQYF. The CDR3 region has the DNA TGTGCTAGTGTCAAGGAGGGGACAGCGCGAACCTACGAGCAGTACTTC.